This TCR beta chain is drawn from a study of blood T cell repertoires in COVID-19. The wider study: T cells, B-cell-depleted T cells, or PBMCs supplied cDNA or gDNA.

Generated by immunoSEQ multiplex PCR, the TCRdb table keeps only in-frame clones and is missing some. The top ten clones hold 25% to 35% of a sample with roughly 63,000 clones, roughly 85% of them seen once. CDR1 LGHNA and CDR2 YSLEER come from the germline V gene. The V and J ends lost 0 bases and 4 bases respectively, with 12 bases between them. This CDR3 comprises 15 residues. The chain uses TRBV4-3 and TRBJ1-1; D is possibly TRBD1 (6 bases). This sequence originates from a human donor in a cohort sampled during active COVID-19. The specimen was peripheral blood. As DNA, the CDR3 is TGCGCCAGCAGCCAAGATCGAGGGGGGGGCACTGAAGCTTTCTTT. As protein: CASSQDRGGGTEAFF.